Below, one TCR beta chain is given with its context. The target of this receptor is not known. The record has no base qualities; no much larger clone is one base away. The data stem from a study of CD8 T cells in Susac syndrome (dated by TCRdb to the late 2010s). About the investigation overall: Of the Susac syndrome patients who were sequenced, about eight were in clinical remission while about six had clinically active disease. At blood withdrawal, Susac syndrome patients were therapy-naive, treated with corticosteroids (with IVIg additionally given to some), or treated with IVIg alone. Whether CD8+ T cell activation and differentiation in Susac syndrome was antigen driven was tested using repertoire sequencing. Study-wide conclusions, independent of this receptor: The number of individuals in the TCR sequencing and HLA analysis was recognized as being relatively small. In the CD4+ T cell repertoire of Susac syndrome patients, clonal expansion was not detected.

High-throughput TCR beta sequencing profiled peripheral blood CD8+ and CD4+ T cells from healthy donors, Susac syndrome patients and multiple sclerosis patients. The Susac syndrome patients fulfilled recently defined diagnostic criteria for either definite or probable disease. Bulk CD8+ and CD4+ T cells were purified by magnetic negative isolation, while CD8+ TEMRA cells were enriched using FACS. Blood was collected in EDTA tubes and processed within 24 hours, with PBMCs isolated through density gradient centrifugation. PBMCs intended for TCR sequencing were frozen in liquid nitrogen and were later thawed in a 37 degrees C water bath. The sorted or isolated CD4+, CD8+ and CD8+ TEMRA cells had a purity of 90% or higher. RNA was extracted using the RNeasy kit, and roughly 0.45 to 1 microgram was reverse transcribed with random hexamers. The immunoSEQ multiplex PCR assay, covering 54 Vbeta and 13 Jbeta segments, was used to amplify TCR beta CDR3 regions. PCR amplification bias was corrected by using a synthetic template baseline for primer optimization and computational correction. Per the authors' processing: Reads were annotated to V, D and J genes per IMGT and analyzed with immunoSEQ Analyzer, keeping only productive sequences. To calculate clonality, Shannon entropy was normalized by log2 of the number of productive unique sequences and then subtracted from one. Public and private clones were assessed among the 100 most prevalent clones of each patient and control. Susac-specific clones were defined as absent from healthy and MS cohorts, around 970 published viral clones and other ImmuneACCESS disease sequences. Using fastp trimming at Q25 and MiXCR clonotype assembly, TCRdb reanalyzed the public sequencing data and kept in-frame beta chains. For every CDR3 protein sequence, its rows merge into one entry that carries the most common genes and DNA. Clone size and V and J calls follow TCRdb, not the original study. This sample lists around 170,000 distinct CDR3 sequences; 90% to 96% were detected once. Of the sample, 0.075% to 0.1% falls within the top ten clones.

Sequenced sample: CD4+ T cells from PBMCs. The source of this sequence is a human donor with Susac syndrome.

The DNA sequence follows: TGCAGCGTCCTGACATCATCAGAGGAAAAACTGTTTTTT. Its protein reads: CSVLTSSEEKLFF. In this chain, TRBV29-1 is recombined with TRBJ1-4, with no confident D gene call. The germline V gene encodes CDR1 SQVTM and CDR2 ANQGSEA. V is shortened by 6 bases, J by 8 bases, and the region joining them spans 16 bases. From its cysteine to its phenylalanine, the CDR3 spans 13 amino acids. This entry keeps only the CDR3 DNA: 39 bases, framed from base 1.